The rows below give T cell receptor beta chains drawn from one sample of a study of blood T cell repertoires in COVID-19. Here immunoSEQ multiplex PCR was the method, and the copy in TCRdb shows in-frame clones only, minus some. The sample yields approximately 140,000 clones, approximately 84% seen once. Sample: peripheral blood. These receptors all stem from a man in his 60s with acute or convalescent COVID-19. CDR3s include the opening cysteine and the closing phenylalanine or tryptophan. A D gene is named only where the DNA matches it firmly. The size entry is marked missing in some rows and otherwise reads once, few, many or a size class.

D,size,J,V,DNA,CDR3
.,.,TRBJ2-7,TRBV6-5,TGTGCCAGCAGGCGACAGGCCTCCTACGAGCAGTACTTC,CASRRQASYEQYF
.,.,TRBJ1-4,TRBV4-1,TGCGCCAGCAGCCAACCTGGGGGGAGTGAAAAACTGTTTTTT,CASSQPGGSEKLFF
TRBD1,few,TRBJ2-2,TRBV10-3,TGTGCCATCAGTGAGTCAGGGACAGGGGGCGCCCATACCGGGGAGCTGTTTTTT,CAISESGTGGAHTGELFF
.,once,TRBJ1-1,TRBV30,TGTGCCTGGAGGGGCCGGGGGGGCACTGAAGCTTTCTTT,CAWRGRGGTEAFF
TRBD1,.,TRBJ1-4,TRBV3-1/TRBV3-2,TGTGCCAGCAGCCCGACCCAGGGGGCGCTTAGAAAACTGTTTTTT,CASSPTQGALRKLFF
.,.,TRBJ1-6,TRBV7-3,TGTGCCAGCAGCTTACGTGGACATCGCTCTTCACCCCTCCACTTT,CASSLRGHRSSPLHF
.,.,TRBJ1-6,TRBV9,TGTGCCAGCAGTCAGGGGCCAGATAATTCACCCCTCCACTTT,CASSQGPDNSPLHF
TRBD2,.,TRBJ2-7,TRBV6-5,TGTGCCAGCAGGTCCGGGACTAGCGTAAGCTACGAGCAGTACTTC,CASRSGTSVSYEQYF
TRBD1,.,TRBJ1-6,TRBV5-1,TGCGCCAGCAGCTTGCTTTCGGGACAGGCCAATTCACCCCTCCACTTT,CASSLLSGQANSPLHF
.,.,TRBJ1-3,TRBV5-4,TGTGCCAGCGCTAACGGCAGCGAGCCTGGAAACACCATATATTTT,CASANGSEPGNTIYF
.,.,TRBJ2-2,TRBV5-1,TGCGCCAGCAGCCCCGGGACTGGGAACACCGGGGAGCTGTTTTTT,CASSPGTGNTGELFF
.,.,TRBJ2-5,TRBV27,TGTGCCAGCAGTTTGCAGGGCTTTAAGGGAGAGACCCAGTACTTC,CASSLQGFKGETQYF
.,.,TRBJ1-2,TRBV5-6,TGTGCCAGCAGCTCCCGCGGCGGCTATGGCTACACCTTC,CASSSRGGYGYTF
.,.,TRBJ2-7,TRBV14,TGTGCCAGCAGCCAATTTCAGCGGATCTACGAGCAGTACTTC,CASSQFQRIYEQYF
.,.,TRBJ2-1,TRBV7-3,TGTGCCAGCAGCCCCACCCCACGGACAGAGGGAAATGAGCAGTTCTTC,CASSPTPRTEGNEQFF
.,.,TRBJ2-5,TRBV6-5,TGTGCCAGCAGTCAAACGTGGGGGGTCAAAGAGACCCAGTACTTC,CASSQTWGVKETQYF
.,.,TRBJ1-3,TRBV13,TGTGCCAGCAGCTCAATCGACAGAAAACCTGGAAACACCATATATTTT,CASSSIDRKPGNTIYF
.,.,TRBJ1-1,TRBV12-3/TRBV12-4,TGTGCCAGCAGTTTAAGCGGGCTCGGGGAAGCTTTCTTT,CASSLSGLGEAFF
TRBD1,.,TRBJ1-4,TRBV5-1,TGCGCCAGCAACGAACAGGGGGCAACTAATGAAAAACTGTTTTTT,CASNEQGATNEKLFF
.,.,TRBJ2-5,TRBV5-1,TGCGCCAGCACCCCTGAGGTAGGGGTTGGAGAGACCCAGTACTTC,CASTPEVGVGETQYF
.,.,TRBJ2-7,TRBV9,TGTGCCAGCAGCGCGACAGGAGGTTCCTACGAGCAGTACTTC,CASSATGGSYEQYF
TRBD1,.,TRBJ2-7,TRBV5-1,TGCGCCAGCTACCGGGACAGCTCCTACGAGCAGTACTTC,CASYRDSSYEQYF
TRBD1,.,TRBJ2-2,TRBV5-6,TGTGCCAGCAGCCGACTCCCAGGGGGCCGAAACACCGGGGAGCTGTTTTTT,CASSRLPGGRNTGELFF
.,.,TRBJ2-3,TRBV6-5,TGTGCCAGCAGTTATATGGGCGGGAGCACAGATACGCAGTATTTT,CASSYMGGSTDTQYF
TRBD1,.,TRBJ2-5,TRBV29-1,TGCAGCGTTGGGGGGACAGGGGCTTGGGAGACCCAGTACTTC,CSVGGTGAWETQYF
.,once,TRBJ1-5,TRBV28,TGTGCCAGCACCTCCGGACTGTTAAATCAGCCCCAGCATTTT,CASTSGLLNQPQHF
.,.,TRBJ1-6,TRBV2,TGTGCCAGCAGTGAAGCGCTTCGGGGGAGCTCCTATAATTCACCCCTCCACTTT,CASSEALRGSSYNSPLHF
TRBD1,once,TRBJ1-4,TRBV6-5,TGTGCCAGCAGTTACTCTCCGGCAGGGGGTGAAAAACTGTTTTTT,CASSYSPAGGEKLFF
TRBD2,.,TRBJ2-1,TRBV6-6,TGTGCCAGCAGTTTAAGCGGGGCAAACAATGAGCAGTTCTTC,CASSLSGANNEQFF
.,many,TRBJ2-3,TRBV7-9,TGTGCCAGCAGCTTAGATTCAAATACGCAGTATTTT,CASSLDSNTQYF
TRBD1,.,TRBJ1-4,TRBV19,TGTGCCAGTAGTGAGGGGACAGGGGTTGGAATTAATGAAAAACTGTTTTTT,CASSEGTGVGINEKLFF
TRBD2,.,TRBJ2-3,TRBV27,TGTGCCAGCAGTTCGCGGGAGGGCACAGATACGCAGTATTTT,CASSSREGTDTQYF
.,.,TRBJ1-3,TRBV28,TGTGCCAGCGCCGGGGGGGATAACTCTGGAAACACCATATATTTT,CASAGGDNSGNTIYF
.,.,TRBJ2-4,TRBV11-2,TGTGCCAGCAGCTTAGTAGACATTCAGTACTTC,CASSLVDIQYF
TRBD1,.,TRBJ1-1,TRBV30,TGTGCCTGGAGTGTTTTGAGGACAGGAGATCTATTT,CAWSVLRTGDLF
.,.,TRBJ2-5,TRBV28,TGTGCCAGCAGTGACCCGGGGGGCCCCGAGACCCAGTACTTC,CASSDPGGPETQYF
.,.,TRBJ1-4,TRBV6-4,TGTGCCAGCAGTGACGGTTCTGCAGGGCTAAAACTGTTTTTT,CASSDGSAGLKLFF
TRBD2,.,TRBJ2-3,TRBV9,TGTGCCAGCAGCGTCCTCGGAGGGAGGGCCGGAGATACGCAGTATTTT,CASSVLGGRAGDTQYF
.,once,TRBJ1-6,TRBV6-5,TGTGCCAGCGCGTTAGAAGAGGCTTCACCCCTCCACTTT,CASALEEASPLHF
.,.,TRBJ1-1,TRBV3-1/TRBV3-2,TGTGCCAGCAATCATAGAGGGAACACTGAAGCTTTCTTT,CASNHRGNTEAFF
.,once,TRBJ1-1,TRBV5-1,TGCGCCAGCAGCTTGCAGGGGCGTAACACTGAAGCTTTCTTT,CASSLQGRNTEAFF
.,.,TRBJ2-2,TRBV5-5,TGTGCCAGCAGCCAGATCCCCCCGAACACCGGGGAGCTGTTTTTT,CASSQIPPNTGELFF
.,.,TRBJ2-5,TRBV15,TGTGCCACCAGCAGAGGCCAGCAAGAGACCCAGTACTTC,CATSRGQQETQYF
TRBD2,.,TRBJ2-1,TRBV5-1,TGCGCCAGCAGCCCCGGCCGACTAGCGGGCTCCTACAATGAGCAGTTCTTC,CASSPGRLAGSYNEQFF
.,.,TRBJ2-4,TRBV28,TGTGCCAGCAGACAGGGAGGGTTGGCCAAAAACATTCAGTACTTC,CASRQGGLAKNIQYF
.,.,TRBJ2-7,TRBV7-2,TGTGCCAGCAGCTTAGGGCAGGGAGGAACCTACGAGCAGTACTTC,CASSLGQGGTYEQYF
.,.,TRBJ1-4,TRBV5-1,TGCGCCAGCAGCTTGGGTAGGACGGGAAATGAAAAACTGTTTTTT,CASSLGRTGNEKLFF
TRBD1,.,TRBJ2-1,TRBV27,TGTGCCAGCAGTATCACAGGGGGCATCAAGTTCTTC,CASSITGGIKFF
.,.,TRBJ2-7,TRBV29-1,TGCAGCGGCGGGACGGTCTCCTACGAGCAGTACTTC,CSGGTVSYEQYF
TRBD2,.,TRBJ2-5,TRBV29-1,TGCGGAGTTCGACTAGCGGGGGGACAAGAGACCCAGTACTTC,CGVRLAGGQETQYF
TRBD1,once,TRBJ2-7,TRBV4-1,TGCGCCAGCAGCCAAGATTGGGACAGTTCGACCTACGAGCAGTACTTC,CASSQDWDSSTYEQYF
.,.,TRBJ1-3,TRBV27,TGTGCCAGCAGTTTGTACTCCTCTGGAAACACCATATATTTT,CASSLYSSGNTIYF
.,few,TRBJ1-5,TRBV28,TGTGCCAGCAGTCCCCCCACATATAGCAATCAGCCCCAGCATTTT,CASSPPTYSNQPQHF
TRBD1,.,TRBJ1-5,TRBV6-1,TGTGCCAGCAGTGAACTCGGGACAGCCTTGGGCCAGCCCCAGCATTTT,CASSELGTALGQPQHF
.,.,TRBJ2-2,TRBV24-1,TGTGCCACCAGTGTCGGAGGATCCGGGGAGCTGTTTTTT,CATSVGGSGELFF
.,.,TRBJ2-3,TRBV29-1,TGCAGCGCCGGGGTCCCTAGCACAGATACGCAGTATTTT,CSAGVPSTDTQYF
.,.,TRBJ2-5,TRBV9,TGTGCCAGCAGCGTAGAGGGAGCGGAGACCCAGTACTTC,CASSVEGAETQYF
.,.,TRBJ2-2,TRBV10-1,TGCGCCAGCAGTCCGACAGCTTTGAACACCGGGGAGCTGTTTTTT,CASSPTALNTGELFF
TRBD1,.,TRBJ1-4,TRBV19,TGTGCCAGTAGTCCGGGGACAGGGGGCTTCCGTGAAAAACTGTTTTTT,CASSPGTGGFREKLFF